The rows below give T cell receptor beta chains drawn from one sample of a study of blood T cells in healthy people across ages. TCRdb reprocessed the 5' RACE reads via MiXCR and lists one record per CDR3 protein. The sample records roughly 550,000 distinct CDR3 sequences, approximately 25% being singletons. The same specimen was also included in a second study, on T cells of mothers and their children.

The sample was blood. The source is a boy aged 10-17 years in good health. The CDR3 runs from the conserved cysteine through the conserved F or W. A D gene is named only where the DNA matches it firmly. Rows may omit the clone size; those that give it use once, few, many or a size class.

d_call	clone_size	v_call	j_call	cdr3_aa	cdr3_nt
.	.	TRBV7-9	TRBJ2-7	CASSFLSPEQYF	TGTGCCAGCAGCTTCCTTTCTCCCGAGCAGTACTTC
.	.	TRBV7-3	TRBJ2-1	CASSLRAVSSYNEQFF	TGTGCCAGCAGCTTAAGAGCGGTTAGCTCCTACAATGAGCAGTTCTTC
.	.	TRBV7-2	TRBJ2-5	CASSLGGSEKTQYF	TGTGCCAGCAGCTTAGGAGGGTCGGAAAAGACCCAGTACTTC
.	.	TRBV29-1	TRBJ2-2	CSVGQSPGEGGELFF	TGCAGCGTGGGACAGTCGCCGGGAGAAGGCGGGGAGCTGTTTTTT
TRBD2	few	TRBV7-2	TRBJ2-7	CASSPGLAEGRNEQYF	TGTGCCAGCAGCCCTGGACTAGCGGAGGGGAGGAACGAGCAGTACTTC
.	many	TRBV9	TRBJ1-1	CASSRYVQDLSEAFF	TGTGCCAGCAGTCGGTATGTACAGGACCTTTCTGAAGCTTTCTTT
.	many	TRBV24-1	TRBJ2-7	CATSDPGQTGSYEQYF	TGTGCCACCAGTGATCCCGGCCAGACCGGCTCCTACGAGCAGTACTTC
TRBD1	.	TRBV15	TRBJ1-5	CATSRDRQGDQPQHF	TGTGCCACCAGCAGAGATAGACAGGGTGATCAGCCCCAGCATTTT
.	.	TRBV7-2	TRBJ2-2	CASSFDAFGGPELFF	TGTGCCAGCAGCTTTGACGCGTTTGGAGGACCGGAGCTGTTTTTT
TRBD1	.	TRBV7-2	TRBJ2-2	CASSLQGDEELFF	TGTGCCAGCAGCTTACAGGGGGACGAGGAGCTGTTTTTT
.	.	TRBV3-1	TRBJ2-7	CASSQNGPYEQYF	TGTGCCAGCAGCCAAAACGGGCCCTACGAGCAGTACTTC
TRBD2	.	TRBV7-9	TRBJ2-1	CASSSTGASGGNEQFF	TGTGCCAGCAGCTCAACCGGGGCTAGCGGAGGCAATGAGCAGTTCTTC
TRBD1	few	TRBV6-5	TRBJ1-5	CASSFGTGGGQPQHF	TGTGCCAGCAGTTTTGGGACAGGGGGAGGTCAGCCCCAGCATTTT
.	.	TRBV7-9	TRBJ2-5	CASSWNGGSETQYF	TGTGCCAGCTCTTGGAACGGGGGTTCAGAGACCCAGTACTTC
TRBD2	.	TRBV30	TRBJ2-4	CALAGGRNIQYF	TGTGCCTTAGCGGGTGGGAGAAACATTCAGTACTTC
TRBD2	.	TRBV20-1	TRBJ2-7	CSATVAGPPYEQYF	TGCAGTGCGACCGTAGCGGGGCCCCCCTACGAGCAGTACTTC
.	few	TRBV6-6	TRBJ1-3	CASLTTRGRENTIYF	TGTGCCAGCCTAACTACGCGGGGTCGGGAAAACACCATATATTTT
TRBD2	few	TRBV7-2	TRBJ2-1	CASSLGPVAGDEQFF	TGTGCCAGCAGCCTAGGGCCTGTAGCGGGAGATGAGCAGTTCTTC
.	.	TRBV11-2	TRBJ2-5	CASSPALWGQETQYF	TGTGCCAGCAGCCCGGCCTTATGGGGCCAAGAGACCCAGTACTTC
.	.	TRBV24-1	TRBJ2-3	CATSDEAVRLGTDTQYF	TGTGCCACCAGTGATGAGGCGGTCAGACTCGGCACAGATACGCAGTATTTT
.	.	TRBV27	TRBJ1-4	CASSAYRAANEKLFF	TGTGCCAGCAGTGCCTACAGGGCCGCGAATGAAAAACTGTTTTTT
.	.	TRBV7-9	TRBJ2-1	CASSLGTGEQFF	TGTGCCAGCAGCTTAGGGACCGGTGAGCAGTTCTTC
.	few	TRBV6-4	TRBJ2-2	CASSDGQNTGELFF	TGTGCCAGCAGTGACGGACAGAACACCGGGGAGCTGTTTTTT
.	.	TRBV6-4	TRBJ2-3	CASSDGASTDTQYF	TGTGCCAGCAGTGACGGTGCCAGCACAGATACGCAGTATTTT
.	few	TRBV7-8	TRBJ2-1	CASSLVIRNNEQFF	TGTGCCAGCAGCTTAGTAATACGGAACAATGAGCAGTTCTTC
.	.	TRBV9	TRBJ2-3	CASSTSPPDTQYF	TGTGCCAGCAGTACTAGTCCCCCAGATACGCAGTATTTT
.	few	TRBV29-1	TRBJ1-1	CSGGGESGAFF	TGCAGCGGGGGGGGAGAATCTGGAGCTTTCTTT
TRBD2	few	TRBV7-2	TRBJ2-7	CASTLSSGRGEQYF	TGTGCCAGCACCTTATCTAGCGGGAGAGGCGAGCAGTACTTC
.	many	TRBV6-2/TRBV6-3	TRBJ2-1	CASSYYPDYEQFF	TGTGCCAGCAGTTACTACCCCGATTATGAGCAGTTCTTC
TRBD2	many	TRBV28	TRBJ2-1	CASSLLAGGYEQFF	TGTGCCAGCAGTTTGCTAGCGGGAGGCTATGAGCAGTTCTTC
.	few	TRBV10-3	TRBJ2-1	CAIRAASSYNEQFF	TGTGCCATCAGAGCGGCTAGCTCCTACAATGAGCAGTTCTTC
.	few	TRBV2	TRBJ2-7	CASSGIGQNYEQYF	TGTGCCAGCAGTGGAATTGGACAGAATTACGAGCAGTACTTC
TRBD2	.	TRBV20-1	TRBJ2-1	CSARGGLAENEQFF	TGCAGTGCTAGGGGCGGACTAGCCGAAAATGAGCAGTTCTTC
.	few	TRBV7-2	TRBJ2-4	CASSSEALAKNIQYF	TGTGCCAGCAGCTCCGAAGCTCTAGCCAAAAACATTCAGTACTTC
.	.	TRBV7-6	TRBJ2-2	CASSSGRQGPTGELFF	TGTGCCAGCAGCTCGGGGCGCCAGGGACCTACCGGGGAGCTGTTTTTT
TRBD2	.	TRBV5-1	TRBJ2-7	CASTVSGRFDEQYF	TGCGCCAGCACTGTTAGCGGGAGATTCGACGAGCAGTACTTC
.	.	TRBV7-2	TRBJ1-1	CASSLSRRQTEAFF	TGTGCCAGCAGCTTATCGCGACGACAGACTGAAGCTTTCTTT
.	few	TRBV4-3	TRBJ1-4	CASSQSRDTYEKLFF	TGCGCCAGCAGCCAGAGCCGGGACACATACGAAAAACTGTTTTTT
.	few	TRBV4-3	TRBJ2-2	CASSQELRGLANTGELFF	TGCGCCAGCAGCCAAGAACTTCGAGGCCTCGCGAACACCGGGGAGCTGTTTTTT
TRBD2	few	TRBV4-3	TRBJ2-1	CASSPRFRTSAYNEQFF	TGCGCCAGCAGCCCGCGATTCCGGACTAGCGCCTACAATGAGCAGTTCTTC
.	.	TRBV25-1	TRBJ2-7	CASSDHEQYF	TGTGCCAGCAGTGACCACGAGCAGTACTTC
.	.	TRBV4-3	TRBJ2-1	CASSPKAGRRDEQFF	TGCGCCAGCAGCCCAAAGGCGGGCCGCAGGGATGAGCAGTTCTTC
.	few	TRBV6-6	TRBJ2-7	CATSADGFYEQYF	TGTGCCACCTCAGCGGACGGGTTCTACGAGCAGTACTTC
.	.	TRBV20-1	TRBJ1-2	CSARDSAGTNYGYTF	TGCAGTGCTAGAGATTCGGCAGGAACTAACTATGGCTACACCTTC
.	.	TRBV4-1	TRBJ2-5	CASSQDGTQETQYF	TGCGCCAGCAGCCAAGACGGAACGCAAGAGACCCAGTACTTC
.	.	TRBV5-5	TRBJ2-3	CASSLDLTGGTDTQYF	TGTGCCAGCAGCTTGGATCTGACAGGAGGCACAGATACGCAGTATTTT
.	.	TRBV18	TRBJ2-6	CASSPIKGSGANVLTF	TGTGCCAGCTCACCTATTAAGGGCTCTGGGGCCAACGTCCTGACTTTC
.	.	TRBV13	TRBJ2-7	CASSPPLGDESYEQYF	TGTGCCAGCAGCCCCCCCCTGGGGGACGAGTCCTACGAGCAGTACTTC
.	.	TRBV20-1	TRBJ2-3	CSARVGLSTDTQYF	TGCAGTGCTAGGGTGGGCTTAAGCACAGATACGCAGTATTTT
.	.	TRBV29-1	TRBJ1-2	CSVEDPGGGYTF	TGCAGCGTTGAAGATCCCGGGGGTGGCTACACCTTC
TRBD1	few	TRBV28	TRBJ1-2	CASTTPGQSYGYTF	TGTGCCAGCACCACCCCGGGACAGTCCTATGGCTACACCTTC
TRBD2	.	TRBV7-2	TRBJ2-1	CASSVLAGGRFEQFF	TGTGCCAGCAGCGTACTAGCGGGAGGTCGCTTTGAGCAGTTCTTC
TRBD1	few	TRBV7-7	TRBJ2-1	CASSPGQGVDEQFF	TGTGCTAGCAGCCCAGGACAGGGGGTAGATGAGCAGTTCTTC
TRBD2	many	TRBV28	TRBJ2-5	CASSEGGLAGVETQYF	TGTGCCAGCAGTGAAGGGGGACTAGCTGGAGTTGAGACCCAGTACTTC
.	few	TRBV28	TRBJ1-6	CASSASNSLHF	TGTGCCAGCAGTGCCTCCAATTCCCTCCACTTT
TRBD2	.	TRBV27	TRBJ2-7	CASSSPSGGGGPFYEQYF	TGTGCCAGCAGTTCCCCCTCCGGGGGGGGAGGGCCTTTCTACGAGCAGTACTTC
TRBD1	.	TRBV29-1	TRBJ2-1	CSGTGLGEQFF	TGCAGCGGGACAGGGTTGGGTGAGCAGTTCTTC